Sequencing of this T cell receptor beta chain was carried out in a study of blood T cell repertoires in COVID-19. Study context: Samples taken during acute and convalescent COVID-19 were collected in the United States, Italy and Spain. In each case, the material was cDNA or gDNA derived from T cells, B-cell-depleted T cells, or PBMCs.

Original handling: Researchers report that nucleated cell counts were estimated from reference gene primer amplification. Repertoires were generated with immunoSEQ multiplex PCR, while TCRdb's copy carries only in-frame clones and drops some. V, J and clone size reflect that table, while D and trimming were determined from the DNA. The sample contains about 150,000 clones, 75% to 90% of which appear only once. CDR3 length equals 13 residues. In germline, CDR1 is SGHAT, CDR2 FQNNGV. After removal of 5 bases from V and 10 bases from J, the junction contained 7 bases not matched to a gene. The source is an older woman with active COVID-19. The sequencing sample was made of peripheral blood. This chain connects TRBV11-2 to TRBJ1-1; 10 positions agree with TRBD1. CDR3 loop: CASSPLGDRGAFF. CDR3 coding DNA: TGTGCCAGCAGCCCCCTGGGGGACAGGGGAGCTTTCTTT.